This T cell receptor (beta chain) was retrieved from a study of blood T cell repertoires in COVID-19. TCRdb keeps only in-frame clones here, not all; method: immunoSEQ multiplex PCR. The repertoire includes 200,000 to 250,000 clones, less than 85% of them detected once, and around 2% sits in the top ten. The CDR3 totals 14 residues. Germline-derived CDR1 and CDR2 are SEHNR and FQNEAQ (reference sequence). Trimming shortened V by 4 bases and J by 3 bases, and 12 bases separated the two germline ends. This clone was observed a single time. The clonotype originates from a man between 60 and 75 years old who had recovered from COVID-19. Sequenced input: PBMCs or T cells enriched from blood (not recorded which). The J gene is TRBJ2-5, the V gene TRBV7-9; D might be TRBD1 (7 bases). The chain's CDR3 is CASSSDRTKETQYF. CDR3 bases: TGTGCCAGCAGCTCGGACAGGACTAAAGAGACCCAGTACTTC.